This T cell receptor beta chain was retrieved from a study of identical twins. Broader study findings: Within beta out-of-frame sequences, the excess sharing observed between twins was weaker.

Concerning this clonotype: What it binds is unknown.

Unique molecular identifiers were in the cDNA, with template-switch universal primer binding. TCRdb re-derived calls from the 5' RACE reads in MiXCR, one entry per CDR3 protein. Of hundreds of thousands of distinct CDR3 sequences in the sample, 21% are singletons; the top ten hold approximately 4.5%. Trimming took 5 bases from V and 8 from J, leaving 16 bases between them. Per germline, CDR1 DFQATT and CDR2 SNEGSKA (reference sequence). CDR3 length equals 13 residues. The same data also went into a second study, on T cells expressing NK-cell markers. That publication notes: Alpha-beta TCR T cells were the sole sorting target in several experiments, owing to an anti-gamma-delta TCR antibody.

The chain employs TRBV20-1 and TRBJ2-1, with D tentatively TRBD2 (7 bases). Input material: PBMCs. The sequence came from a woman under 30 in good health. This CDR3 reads CSASRGGDDEQFF. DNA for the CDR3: TGCAGTGCTTCTAGAGGGGGGGACGATGAGCAGTTCTTC.